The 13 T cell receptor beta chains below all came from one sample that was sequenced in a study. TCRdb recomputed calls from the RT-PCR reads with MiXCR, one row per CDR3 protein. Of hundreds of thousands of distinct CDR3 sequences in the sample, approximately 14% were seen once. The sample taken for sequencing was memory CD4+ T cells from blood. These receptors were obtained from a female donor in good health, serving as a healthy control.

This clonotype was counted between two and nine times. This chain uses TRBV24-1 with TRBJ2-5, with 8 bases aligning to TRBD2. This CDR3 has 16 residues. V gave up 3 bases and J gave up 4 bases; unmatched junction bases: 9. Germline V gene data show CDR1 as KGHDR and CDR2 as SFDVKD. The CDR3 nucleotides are TGTGCCACCAGTGATACGCCGGGGGGGCGCAGAGAGACCCAGTACTTC. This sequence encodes CATSDTPGGRRETQYF.

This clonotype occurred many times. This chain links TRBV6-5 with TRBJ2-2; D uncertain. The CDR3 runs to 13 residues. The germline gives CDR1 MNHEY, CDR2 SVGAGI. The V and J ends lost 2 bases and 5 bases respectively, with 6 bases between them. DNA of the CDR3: TGTGCCAGCAGTTACGGGGAAACCGGGGAGCTGTTTTTT. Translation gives CASSYGETGELFF.

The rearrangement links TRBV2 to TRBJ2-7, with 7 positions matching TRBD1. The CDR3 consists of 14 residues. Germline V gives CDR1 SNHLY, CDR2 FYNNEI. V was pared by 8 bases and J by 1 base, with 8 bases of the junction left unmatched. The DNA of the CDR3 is TGTGCCAGCTCAGGGACAGCAGCTTCCTACGAGCAGTACTTC. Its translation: CASSGTAASYEQYF.

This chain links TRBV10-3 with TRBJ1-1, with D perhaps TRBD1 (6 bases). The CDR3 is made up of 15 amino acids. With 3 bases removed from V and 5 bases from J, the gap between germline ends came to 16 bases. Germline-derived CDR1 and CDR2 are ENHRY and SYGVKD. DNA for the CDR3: TGTGCCATCAGTGAAGGGGCTACAGGGAGGACTGAAGCTTTCTTT. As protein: CAISEGATGRTEAFF.

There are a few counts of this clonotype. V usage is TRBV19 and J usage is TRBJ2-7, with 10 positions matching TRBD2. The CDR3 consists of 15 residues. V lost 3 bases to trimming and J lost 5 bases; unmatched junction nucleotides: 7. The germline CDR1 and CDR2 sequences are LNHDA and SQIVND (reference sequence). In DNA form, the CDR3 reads TGTGCCAGTAGTATCTCGGGACTAGCGATCCACGAGCAGTACTTC. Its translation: CASSISGLAIHEQYF.

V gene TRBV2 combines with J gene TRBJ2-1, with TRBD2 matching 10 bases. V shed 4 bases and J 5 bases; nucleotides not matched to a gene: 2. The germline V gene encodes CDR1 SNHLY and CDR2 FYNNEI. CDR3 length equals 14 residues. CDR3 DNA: TGTGCCAGCAGTGGGACTAGCGGAGACAATGAGCAGTTCTTC. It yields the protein CASSGTSGDNEQFF.

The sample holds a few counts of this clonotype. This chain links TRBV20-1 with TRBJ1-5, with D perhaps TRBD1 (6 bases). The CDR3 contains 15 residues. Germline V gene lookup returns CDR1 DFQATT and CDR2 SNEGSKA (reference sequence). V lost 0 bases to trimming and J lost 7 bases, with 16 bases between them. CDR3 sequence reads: CSARDRMAGEQPQHF. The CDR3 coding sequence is TGCAGTGCTAGAGATCGTATGGCAGGGGAGCAGCCCCAGCATTTT.

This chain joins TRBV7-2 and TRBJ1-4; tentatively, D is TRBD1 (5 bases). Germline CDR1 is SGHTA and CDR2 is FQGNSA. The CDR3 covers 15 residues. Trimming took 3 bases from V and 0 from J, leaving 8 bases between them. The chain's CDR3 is CASSFDRATNEKLFF. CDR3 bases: TGTGCCAGCAGCTTCGACAGAGCAACTAATGAAAAACTGTTTTTT.

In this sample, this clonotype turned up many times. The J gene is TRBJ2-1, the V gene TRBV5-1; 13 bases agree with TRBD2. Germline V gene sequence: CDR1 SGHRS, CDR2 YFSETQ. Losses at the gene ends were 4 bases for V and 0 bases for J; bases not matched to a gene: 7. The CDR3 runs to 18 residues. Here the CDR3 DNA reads TGCGCCAGCAGCCCCGGGACTAGCGGGGTAGTCTCCTACAATGAGCAGTTCTTC. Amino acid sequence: CASSPGTSGVVSYNEQFF.

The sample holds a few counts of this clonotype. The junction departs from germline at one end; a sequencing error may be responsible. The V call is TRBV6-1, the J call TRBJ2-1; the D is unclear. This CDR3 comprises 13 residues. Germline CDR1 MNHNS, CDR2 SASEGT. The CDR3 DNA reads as TGTGCCAGCAATGAAAAGTACTACAATGAGCAGTTCTTC. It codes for CASNEKYYNEQFF.

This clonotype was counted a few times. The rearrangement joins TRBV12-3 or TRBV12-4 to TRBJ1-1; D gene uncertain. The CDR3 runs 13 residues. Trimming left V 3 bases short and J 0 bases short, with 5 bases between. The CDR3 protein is CASSFPLNTEAFF. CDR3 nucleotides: TGTGCCAGCAGTTTCCCATTGAACACTGAAGCTTTCTTT.

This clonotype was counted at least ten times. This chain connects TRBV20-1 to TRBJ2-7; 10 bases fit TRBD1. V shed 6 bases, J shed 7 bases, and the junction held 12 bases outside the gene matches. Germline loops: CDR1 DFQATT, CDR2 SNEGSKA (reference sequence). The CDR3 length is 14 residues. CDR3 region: CSAPETGGTGEQYF. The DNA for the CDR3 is TGCAGTGCGCCAGAGACAGGGGGCACGGGGGAGCAGTACTTC.

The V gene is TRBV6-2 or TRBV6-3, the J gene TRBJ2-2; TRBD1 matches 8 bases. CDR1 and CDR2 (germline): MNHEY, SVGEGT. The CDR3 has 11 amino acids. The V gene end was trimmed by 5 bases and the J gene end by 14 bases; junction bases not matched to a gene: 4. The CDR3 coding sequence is TGTGCCAGCAGTCAAGGGACAGGTCTGTTTTTT. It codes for CASSQGTGLFF.